This T cell receptor beta chain was recorded in a study of CD8 T cells in ankylosing spondylitis. Study-level results: Significant enrichment of disease-linked clones was reported in matched ankylosing spondylitis synovial fluid.

TCRdb re-called the 5' RACE reads with MiXCR, one entry per CDR3 protein. The sample lists 150,000 to 200,000 distinct CDR3 sequences, roughly 13% occurring once. This clonotype has only a few counts. Its antigen is undetermined. There are 14 residues in the CDR3. Deletions cut 4 bases from V and 8 bases from J, with 17 bases between. CDR1 and CDR2 (germline): SGHVS, FQNEAQ. The receptor was derived from a female donor with ankylosing spondylitis or in good health (not recorded which). The chain combines TRBV7-8 with TRBJ1-1; weak D call: TRBD1 (6 bases). Sequenced: blood, either unsorted or a sorted T cell fraction (not recorded which). The CDR3 DNA is TGTGCCAGCAGCTCGGACGGGGGGCAGGTGGAAGCTTTCTTT. Its protein product is CASSSDGGQVEAFF.